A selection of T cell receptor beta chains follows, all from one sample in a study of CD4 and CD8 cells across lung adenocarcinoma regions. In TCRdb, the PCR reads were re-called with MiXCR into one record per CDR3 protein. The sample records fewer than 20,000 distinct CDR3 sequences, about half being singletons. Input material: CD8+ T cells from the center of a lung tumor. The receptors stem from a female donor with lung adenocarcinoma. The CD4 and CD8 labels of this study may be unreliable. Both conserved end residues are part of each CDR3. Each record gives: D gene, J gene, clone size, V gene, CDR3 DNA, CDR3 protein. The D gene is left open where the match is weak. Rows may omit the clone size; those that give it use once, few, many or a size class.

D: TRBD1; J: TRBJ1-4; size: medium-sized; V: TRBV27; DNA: TGTGCCAGCAGTCGAGGCGGGACAGGGGATGAAAAACTGTTTTTT; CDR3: CASSRGGTGDEKLFF
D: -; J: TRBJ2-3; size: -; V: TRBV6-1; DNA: TGTGCCAGCCAGTATAGCGGTAGCACAGATACGCAGTATTTT; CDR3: CASQYSGSTDTQYF
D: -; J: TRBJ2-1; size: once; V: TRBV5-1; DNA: TGCGCCAGCAGCTGGAACTTGGAAGGACTAAGGAGCTCCTACAATGAGCAGTTCTTC; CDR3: CASSWNLEGLRSSYNEQFF
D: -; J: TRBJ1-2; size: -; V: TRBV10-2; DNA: TGCGCCAGCAGTGTGCCAGGCTATGGCTACACCTTC; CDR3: CASSVPGYGYTF
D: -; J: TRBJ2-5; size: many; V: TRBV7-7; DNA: TGTGCTAGCAGCTTAGGCGGGGGCCCCCAAGAGACCCAGTACTTC; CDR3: CASSLGGGPQETQYF
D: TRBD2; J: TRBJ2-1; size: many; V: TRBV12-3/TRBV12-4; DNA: TGTGCCAGCAGTCTTTCCATAGCGGGGGGGCCCAATGAGCAGTTCTTC; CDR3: CASSLSIAGGPNEQFF
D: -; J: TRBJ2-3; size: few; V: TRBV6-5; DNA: TGTGCCAGCAGTTACTCTCGGTCGAGCACAGATACGCAGTATTTT; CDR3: CASSYSRSSTDTQYF
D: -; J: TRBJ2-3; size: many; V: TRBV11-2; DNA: TGTGCCAGCAGCTTAGTTGGGGGAGCGGATACGCAGTATTTT; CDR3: CASSLVGGADTQYF
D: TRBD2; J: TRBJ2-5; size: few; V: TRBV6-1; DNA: TGTGCCAGCAGTGAAGCCAGCGGGAGGGCCGAGGGCTTC; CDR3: CASSEASGRAEGF
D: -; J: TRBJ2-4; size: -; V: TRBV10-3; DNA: TGTGCCATCAGAGCTTCGGGGCTGGGAGCCACAGATATTCAGTACTTC; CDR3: CAIRASGLGATDIQYF
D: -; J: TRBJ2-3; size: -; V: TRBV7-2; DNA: TGTGCCAGCTCGGCCGCGGGTGGTGATACGCAGTATTTT; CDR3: CASSAAGGDTQYF
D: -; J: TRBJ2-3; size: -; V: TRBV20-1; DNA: TGCAGTGCTATGGTGGGAGATACGCAGTATTTT; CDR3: CSAMVGDTQYF
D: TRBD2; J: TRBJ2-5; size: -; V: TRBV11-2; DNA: TGTGCCAGCAGCTCCTCCTCTAGCGGGTCGGAGACCCAGTACTTC; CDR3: CASSSSSSGSETQYF
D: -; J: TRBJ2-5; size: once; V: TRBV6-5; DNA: TGTGCCAGCAGTTACGGGGCAGCGGCCCAAGAGACCCAGTACTTC; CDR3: CASSYGAAAQETQYF
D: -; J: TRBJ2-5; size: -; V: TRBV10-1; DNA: TGCGCCAGCAGTGAGGAAGGGGCAGGGGAGACCCAGTACTTC; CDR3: CASSEEGAGETQYF
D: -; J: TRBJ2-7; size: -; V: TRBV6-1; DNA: TGTGCCAGCAGTGAATTTAACAGGGTTAAATCCCACGAGCAGTACTTC; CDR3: CASSEFNRVKSHEQYF
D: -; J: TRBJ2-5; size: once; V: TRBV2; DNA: TGTGCCAGCAGTGCTCAGGGGAGAGAGACCCAGTACTTC; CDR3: CASSAQGRETQYF
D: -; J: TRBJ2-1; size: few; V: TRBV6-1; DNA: TGTGCCAGCAGTGAACCTCAGGGATACAATGAGCAGTTCTTC; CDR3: CASSEPQGYNEQFF
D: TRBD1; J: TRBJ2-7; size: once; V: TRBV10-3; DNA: TGTGCCATCAAGCGAACAGGGGGCGCTAACGAGCAGTACTTC; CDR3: CAIKRTGGANEQYF
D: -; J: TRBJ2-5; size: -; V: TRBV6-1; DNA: TGTGCCAGCACCCAGCGCAATGAGCAGTACTTC; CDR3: CASTQRNEQYF
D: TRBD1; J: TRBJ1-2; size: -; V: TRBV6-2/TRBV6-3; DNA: TGTGCCAGCAGTTACCTGACAGGGGACTATGGCTACACCTTC; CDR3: CASSYLTGDYGYTF
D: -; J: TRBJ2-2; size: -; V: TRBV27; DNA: TGTGCCAGCAGTTTATACAGGAAGAACACCGGGGAGCTGTTTTTT; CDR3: CASSLYRKNTGELFF
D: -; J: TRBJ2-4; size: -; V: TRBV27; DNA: TGTGCCAGCAGTTTCGCGCGGGGGCGAGCCAAAAATATTCAGTACTTC; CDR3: CASSFARGRAKNIQYF
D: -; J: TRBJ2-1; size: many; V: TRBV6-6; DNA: TGTGCCGGGGGACTCGGGAACAATGAGCAGTTCTTC; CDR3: CAGGLGNNEQFF
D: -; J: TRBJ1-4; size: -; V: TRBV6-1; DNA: TGTGCCAGCAGCACGACGGAGAATGAAAAACTGTTTTTT; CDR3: CASSTTENEKLFF
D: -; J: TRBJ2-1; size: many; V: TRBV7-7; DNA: TGTGCTAGCGGAAATGGGGGGCACAATGAGCAGTTCTTC; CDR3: CASGNGGHNEQFF
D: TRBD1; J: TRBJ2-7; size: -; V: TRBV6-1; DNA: TGTGCCAGCAGTGAGACAGGGGCCTACGAGCAGTACTTC; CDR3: CASSETGAYEQYF
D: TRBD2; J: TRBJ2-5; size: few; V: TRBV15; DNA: TGTGCCACCAGCAGAGATCTTGGTAGCGGGGCACAAGAGACCCAGTACTTC; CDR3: CATSRDLGSGAQETQYF
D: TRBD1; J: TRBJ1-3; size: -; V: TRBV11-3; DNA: TGTGCCAGCAGCGTTCGACAGGGAAGCTCTGGAAACACCATATATTTT; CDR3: CASSVRQGSSGNTIYF
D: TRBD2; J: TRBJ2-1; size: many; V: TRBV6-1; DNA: TGTGCCACCAGGCGGGGGGACTCCTACAATGAGCAGTTCTTC; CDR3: CATRRGDSYNEQFF
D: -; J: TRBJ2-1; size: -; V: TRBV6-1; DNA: TGTGCCAGCAGAACAGGGCAGCGGTCCTCCTACGATGAGCAGTTCTTC; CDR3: CASRTGQRSSYDEQFF
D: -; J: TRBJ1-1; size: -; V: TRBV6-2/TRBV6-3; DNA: TGTGCCAGCAGTAAGACGGGGAACACTGAAGCTTTCTTT; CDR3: CASSKTGNTEAFF
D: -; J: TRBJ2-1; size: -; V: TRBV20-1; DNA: TGCAGTGCTACTCCGGGGGGCCCAAACAATGAGCAGTTCTTC; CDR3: CSATPGGPNNEQFF
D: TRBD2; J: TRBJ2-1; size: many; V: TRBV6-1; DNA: TGTGCCAGCACCGGACTAGCGGGATCCTACAATGAGCAGTTCTTC; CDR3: CASTGLAGSYNEQFF
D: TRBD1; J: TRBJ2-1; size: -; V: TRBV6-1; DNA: TGTGCCAGCCAAGGGGGAACAGGGGCCTATAGTTCCTACAATGAGCAGTTCTTC; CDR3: CASQGGTGAYSSYNEQFF
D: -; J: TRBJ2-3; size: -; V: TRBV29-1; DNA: TGCAGCGTTTCTCCTGGGCCCGCCAGAGATACGCAGTATTTT; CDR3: CSVSPGPARDTQYF
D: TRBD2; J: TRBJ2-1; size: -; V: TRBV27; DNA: TGTGCCAGCCTTACCCGACTAGCGGGAGTTGGCTACAATGAGCAGTTCTTC; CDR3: CASLTRLAGVGYNEQFF
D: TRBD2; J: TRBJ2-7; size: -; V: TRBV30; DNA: TGTGCCTGGACGGAAGGGCTAGCGGGAGTCCGTGAGCAGTACTTC; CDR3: CAWTEGLAGVREQYF
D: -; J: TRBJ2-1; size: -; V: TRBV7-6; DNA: TGTGCCAGCAGCCGAACGGACTACTACAATGAGCAGTTCTTC; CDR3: CASSRTDYYNEQFF
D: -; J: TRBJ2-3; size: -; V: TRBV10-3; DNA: TGTGCCATCAGTGACCGGGCCAACACAGAGACGCAGTATTTC; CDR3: CAISDRANTETQYF
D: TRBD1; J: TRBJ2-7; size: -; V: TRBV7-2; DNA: TGTGCCAGCAGCCAGGGAGAGGGGGCTGGCGAGCAGTACTTC; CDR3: CASSQGEGAGEQYF
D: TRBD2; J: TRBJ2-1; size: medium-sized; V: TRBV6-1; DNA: TGTGCCAGCAGTGAAGTAACGTCGAGCGGGAGAAGCTTC; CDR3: CASSEVTSSGRSF
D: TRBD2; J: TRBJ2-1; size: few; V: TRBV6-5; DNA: TGTGCCAGCAGTTATGGGAGCGGGGGGCCGGGTGAGCAGTTCTTC; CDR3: CASSYGSGGPGEQFF
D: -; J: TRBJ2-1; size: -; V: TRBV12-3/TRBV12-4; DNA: TGTGCCAGCAGTTTTAATACAGATGAGCAGTTCTTC; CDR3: CASSFNTDEQFF
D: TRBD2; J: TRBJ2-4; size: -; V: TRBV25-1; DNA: TGTGCCAGCAGTGAATCTGCGGGAGGGTCCTACAATGAGCAGTACTTC; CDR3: CASSESAGGSYNEQYF
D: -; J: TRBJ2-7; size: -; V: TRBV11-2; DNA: TGTGCCAGCATCTCCTTGGGGGGGACAGGCTCCTACAAGCAGTACTTC; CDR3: CASISLGGTGSYKQYF
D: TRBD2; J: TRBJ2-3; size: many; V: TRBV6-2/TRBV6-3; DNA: TGTGCCAGCAGTTACCCTAGCGGGTGGACAGATACGCAGTATTTT; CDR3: CASSYPSGWTDTQYF
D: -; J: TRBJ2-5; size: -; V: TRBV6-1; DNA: TGTGCCAGCAGTGAACCTGCCTTCCAAGAGACCCAGTACTTC; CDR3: CASSEPAFQETQYF
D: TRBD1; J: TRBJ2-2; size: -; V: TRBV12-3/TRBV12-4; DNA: TGTGCCAGCAGTTCGCCGGGACAGGTTATCACCGGGGAGCTGTTTTTT; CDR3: CASSSPGQVITGELFF
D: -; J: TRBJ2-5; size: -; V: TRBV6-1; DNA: TGTGCCAGCGCAAGGGAAGAGACCCAGTACTTC; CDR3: CASAREETQYF
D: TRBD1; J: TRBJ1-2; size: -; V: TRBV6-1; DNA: TGTGCCAGCATCGACGTGAGACAGGGGAACTATGGCTACACCTTC; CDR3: CASIDVRQGNYGYTF
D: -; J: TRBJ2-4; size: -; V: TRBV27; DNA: TGTGCCAGGGGGAACGGGGGGCGGGACAAAGACATTCAGTACTTC; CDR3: CARGNGGRDKDIQYF
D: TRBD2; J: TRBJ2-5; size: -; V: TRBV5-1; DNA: TGCGCCAGCAGGGACCCTAGCGGGGGGGCCGAGACCCAGTACTTC; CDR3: CASRDPSGGAETQYF
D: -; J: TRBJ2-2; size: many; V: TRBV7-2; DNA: TGTGCCAGCAGCTCGCGACAATACACCGGGGAGCTGTTTTTT; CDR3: CASSSRQYTGELFF
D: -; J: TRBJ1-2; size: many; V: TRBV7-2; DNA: TGTGCCAGCAGCCCTACTCTCATCCAGGGGAACTATGGCTACACCTTC; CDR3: CASSPTLIQGNYGYTF